Listed below are T cell receptor beta chains from one sample, sequenced in a study of blood T cell repertoires in COVID-19. Profiled with immunoSEQ multiplex PCR; TCRdb holds only in-frame clones, not every one. Of over 400,000 clones listed, approximately 83% are singletons. What was sequenced was peripheral blood. These receptors were taken from a human donor in a cohort sampled during active COVID-19. Each CDR3 is given with its conserved first and last residue.

TRBJ2-5 TRBV28 CASSLLSGSQETQYF
TRBJ2-4 TRBV19 CASSIGLAGESIQYF
TRBJ1-6 TRBV18 CASSPSKWDRAYNSPLHF
TRBJ2-1 TRBV25-1 CASSLYLGGRINNEQFF
TRBJ1-5 TRBV2 CASSEGQGYQPQHF
TRBJ1-3 TRBV28 CASSSRGLLALGNTIYF
TRBJ2-1 TRBV9 CASSVVSGFGNEQFF
TRBJ1-2 TRBV29-1 CSVEPGVYGYTF
TRBJ1-5 TRBV7-2 CASSSGQGDQPQHF
TRBJ2-1 TRBV7-6 CASSSIAGEDNEQFF
TRBJ2-5 TRBV18 CASSPARQETQYF
TRBJ2-1 TRBV19 CASSIATSAFNEQFF
TRBJ1-2 TRBV6-5 CASYEQGAYGYTF
TRBJ1-4 TRBV4-2 CASSQGPGQENEKLFF
TRBJ2-1 TRBV25-1 CASREGLADNEQFF
TRBJ1-6 TRBV25-1 CASSELQGQGNSPLHF
TRBJ1-2 TRBV6-6 CASSYLQGGGYTF
TRBJ2-3 TRBV5-4 CASSSWASAGDTQYF
TRBJ2-1 TRBV5-1 CASSLSGSRNEQFF
TRBJ1-6 TRBV6-5 CATGETNSPLHF
TRBJ2-1 TRBV7-2 CASSPQGAGNEQFF
TRBJ1-5 TRBV9 CASSVQDNQPQHF
TRBJ2-7 TRBV4-2 CASSLLGGVEYEQYF
TRBJ2-7 TRBV28 CASTENTYEQYF
TRBJ2-1 TRBV6-1 CASSALAGDAYNEQFF
TRBJ2-3 TRBV7-3 CASSLLSGSSADTQYF
TRBJ2-2 TRBV7-6 CASSEGVYGELFF
TRBJ1-2 TRBV19 CASSQTGNYGYTF
TRBJ1-6 TRBV9 CASSRRTDPGGNSPLHF
TRBJ2-5 TRBV5-4 CASSSGGEAQYF
TRBJ2-3 TRBV11-3 CASSLAGGTQYF
TRBJ2-5 TRBV19 CASSIVEDRAKTQYF
TRBJ2-1 TRBV19 CASSIVDRGNHNEQFF
TRBJ2-5 TRBV19 CASSIGARKETQYF
TRBJ2-7 TRBV5-1 CASSQDIFSYEQYF
TRBJ1-5 TRBV3-1/TRBV3-2 CASSQFPIGGQPQHF
TRBJ1-1 TRBV10-3 CAINGGANTEAFF
TRBJ2-2 TRBV7-2 CALGGPGTGELFF
TRBJ1-3 TRBV28 CASTHQGGVTGNTIYF
TRBJ2-7 TRBV6-5 CASSYLTSPEQYF